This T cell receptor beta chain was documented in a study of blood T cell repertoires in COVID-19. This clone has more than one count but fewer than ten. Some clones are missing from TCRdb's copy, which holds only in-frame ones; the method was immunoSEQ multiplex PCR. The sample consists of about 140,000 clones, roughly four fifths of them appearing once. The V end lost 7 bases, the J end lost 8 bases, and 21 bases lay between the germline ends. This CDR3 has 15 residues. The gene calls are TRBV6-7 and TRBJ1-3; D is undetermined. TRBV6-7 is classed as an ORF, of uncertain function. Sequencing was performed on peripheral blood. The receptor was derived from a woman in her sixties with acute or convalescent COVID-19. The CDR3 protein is CASIEPGECEDTIYF. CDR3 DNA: TGTGCCAGCATTGAACCCGGGGAGTGCGAGGACACCATATATTTT.